This is a list of T cell receptor beta chains from one sample in a study of cytomegalovirus exposure and HLA in healthy donors. This table comes from immunoSEQ multiplex PCR, and its TCRdb copy is limited to in-frame clones, with some not included. The sample has 120,000 to 150,000 clones; approximately 79% are singletons. Sequenced sample: PBMCs. These receptors originate from a woman aged 25 to 39 in good health and CMV-seronegative. CDR3s include the opening cysteine and the closing phenylalanine or tryptophan. D genes are given only for firm matches. The size field is filled for only some rows; it gives once, few, many or a size class.

NA	NA	TRBV10-3	13	TRBJ2-7	CAITWDNAYEQYF	TGTGCCATCACCTGGGACAATGCCTACGAGCAGTACTTC
NA	NA	TRBV20-1	11	TRBJ1-1	CSARGQGKAFF	TGCAGTGCTAGAGGGCAGGGAAAGGCTTTCTTT
NA	NA	TRBV6-1	20	TRBJ1-1	CASSELDLRDFLREGTEAFF	TGTGCCAGCAGTGAATTGGATCTTAGAGACTTCCTCAGGGAGGGGACTGAAGCTTTCTTT
NA	TRBD1	TRBV11-2	18	TRBJ1-2	CASSFSRFGTGEVYGYTF	TGTGCCAGCAGCTTTTCACGATTCGGGACAGGGGAAGTCTATGGCTACACCTTC
NA	TRBD1	TRBV28	15	TRBJ2-7	CASSLSAGTGAVQYF	TGTGCCAGCAGTTTATCCGCGGGGACAGGGGCTGTGCAGTACTTC
once	TRBD1	TRBV2	18	TRBJ1-2	CASRVTRQGQRGDYGYTF	TGTGCCAGCAGGGTAACTAGACAGGGCCAAAGAGGTGACTATGGCTACACCTTC
NA	TRBD2	TRBV27	14	TRBJ2-3	CASKRGLRTDTQYF	TGTGCCAGCAAGCGGGGTCTCCGCACAGATACGCAGTATTTT
once	NA	TRBV6-1	14	TRBJ1-2	CASSDRGHVYGYTF	TGTGCCAGCAGTGATAGGGGACATGTCTATGGCTACACCTTC
few	TRBD1	TRBV27	16	TRBJ1-5	CASSPGTGDSNQPQHF	TGTGCCAGCAGTCCCGGGACAGGGGATAGCAATCAGCCCCAGCATTTT
NA	TRBD1	TRBV27	14	TRBJ1-2	CASSVKQGGHGYTF	TGTGCCAGCAGTGTCAAACAGGGGGGGCATGGCTACACCTTC
few	NA	TRBV27	15	TRBJ2-7	CASSLHVDSLYEQYF	TGTGCCAGCAGTCTGCATGTCGACAGTCTCTACGAGCAGTACTTC
NA	NA	TRBV4-2	17	TRBJ1-2	CASSQGSHGGADYGYTF	TGTGCCAGCAGCCAAGGATCCCACGGGGGGGCAGACTATGGCTACACCTTC
NA	NA	TRBV4-1	13	TRBJ1-1	CASSRVMNTEAFF	TGCGCCAGCAGCCGAGTCATGAACACTGAAGCTTTCTTT
NA	NA	TRBV6-4	15	TRBJ1-2	CASSDSAGAAYGYTF	TGTGCCAGCAGTGACTCGGCGGGGGCGGCCTATGGCTACACCTTC
NA	NA	TRBV19	13	TRBJ1-1	CASSTTQNTEAFF	TGTGCCAGTAGTACAACCCAGAATACTGAAGCTTTCTTT
once	NA	TRBV9	13	TRBJ2-1	CASSVSGGNEQFF	TGTGCCAGCAGCGTATCCGGGGGCAATGAGCAGTTCTTC
NA	TRBD1	TRBV18	15	TRBJ2-3	CASSPGQGGTDTQYF	TGTGCCAGCTCACCCGGACAGGGTGGGACAGATACGCAGTATTTT
NA	TRBD2	TRBV29-1	13	TRBJ2-5	CSYQRGRDETQYF	TGCAGCTACCAGCGGGGTAGGGACGAGACCCAGTACTTC
NA	NA	TRBV5-6	16	TRBJ1-1	CASSLAWRGISTEAFF	TGTGCCAGCAGCTTGGCCTGGCGGGGTATTAGCACTGAAGCTTTCTTT
NA	TRBD1	TRBV5-5	16	TRBJ2-7	CASSLLTGKGFHEQYF	TGTGCCAGCAGCTTATTGACAGGGAAGGGATTCCACGAGCAGTACTTC
NA	TRBD1	TRBV5-4	15	TRBJ2-5	CASSRTGQGRETQYF	TGTGCCAGCAGTCGGACGGGACAGGGAAGGGAGACCCAGTACTTC
NA	NA	TRBV11-1	14	TRBJ1-6	CASSLARGNSPLHF	TGTGCCAGCAGCTTAGCGCGGGGGAATTCACCCCTCCACTTT
few	TRBD1	TRBV11-2	14	TRBJ2-7	CASSSLQGPYEQYF	TGTGCCAGCAGCTCCCTACAGGGGCCCTACGAGCAGTACTTC
NA	NA	TRBV14	15	TRBJ1-2	CASSQVIGANYGYTF	TGTGCCAGCAGCCAAGTAATAGGAGCTAACTATGGCTACACCTTC
NA	NA	TRBV21-1	19	TRBJ1-5	CASSKGEGTGSLGNQPQHF	TGTGCCAGCAGCAAGGGGGAAGGGACAGGGAGTTTGGGCAATCAGCCCCAGCATTTT
NA	TRBD2	TRBV11-3	16	TRBJ2-2	CASSPGTSGNTGELFF	TGTGCCAGCAGCCCAGGGACTAGCGGGAACACCGGGGAGCTGTTTTTT
NA	NA	TRBV6-6	14	TRBJ2-1	CASSYQPLADEQFF	TGTGCCAGCAGTTACCAGCCTCTAGCCGATGAGCAGTTCTTC
NA	TRBD1	TRBV5-5	13	TRBJ1-2	CASSPTGNYGYTF	TGTGCCAGCAGCCCGACAGGGAACTATGGCTACACCTTC
NA	TRBD1	TRBV30	13	TRBJ1-5	CAWSDRSNQPQHF	TGTGCCTGGTCGGACAGGAGCAATCAGCCCCAGCATTTT
NA	NA	TRBV5-1	14	TRBJ1-1	CASSLSGDLTEAFF	TGCGCCAGCAGCTTATCAGGGGACCTCACTGAAGCTTTCTTT
NA	TRBD1	TRBV7-9	15	TRBJ2-1	CASSLSGGSYNEQFF	TGTGCCAGCAGCTTATCAGGGGGCTCCTACAATGAGCAGTTCTTC
NA	TRBD2	TRBV10-3	15	TRBJ2-7	CASSYRGGGSHEQYF	TGTGCCAGCAGTTATCGTGGCGGGGGTTCCCACGAGCAGTACTTC
NA	NA	TRBV5-1	14	TRBJ2-7	CASSLPDISYEQYF	TGCGCCAGCAGCCTACCGGACATATCCTACGAGCAGTACTTC
few	NA	TRBV7-9	14	TRBJ2-2	CASSLVQATGELFF	TGTGCCAGCAGCTTAGTTCAGGCCACCGGGGAGCTGTTTTTT
NA	TRBD2	TRBV7-6	16	TRBJ2-3	CASSLELAGGGYTQYF	TGTGCCAGCAGCTTAGAACTAGCGGGGGGGGGATATACGCAGTATTTT
NA	TRBD1	TRBV27	12	TRBJ2-7	CASSFPGQGKYF	TGTGCCAGCAGTTTTCCGGGACAGGGGAAGTACTTC
NA	NA	TRBV29-1	12	TRBJ1-2	CSVAQGVNGYTF	TGCAGCGTTGCGCAAGGGGTGAACGGCTACACCTTC
NA	NA	TRBV29-1	11	TRBJ1-2	CSAVQGAGYTF	TGCAGCGCCGTGCAGGGTGCTGGCTACACCTTC
NA	TRBD1	TRBV5-6	14	TRBJ1-1	CASTTTGGYAEAFF	TGTGCCAGCACCACGACAGGGGGGTACGCTGAAGCTTTCTTT
few	NA	TRBV6-5	13	TRBJ1-1	CASRSTGNTEAFF	TGTGCCAGCCGGTCGACAGGGAACACTGAAGCTTTCTTT
NA	TRBD1	TRBV5-5	16	TRBJ1-2	CASSFNRDRGSYGYTF	TGTGCCAGCAGTTTCAACCGGGACAGGGGATCCTATGGCTACACCTTC
NA	NA	TRBV27	14	TRBJ2-5	CASSFSELEGTQYF	TGTGCCAGCAGTTTCTCCGAGCTAGAGGGGACCCAGTACTTC
NA	TRBD1	TRBV19	15	TRBJ2-7	CASSIPGTGYVEQYF	TGTGCCAGTAGTATACCCGGGACAGGGTATGTCGAGCAGTACTTC
once	TRBD1	TRBV5-4	14	TRBJ2-5	CASSYDRGQGTQYF	TGTGCCAGCAGCTACGACAGGGGACAAGGGACCCAGTACTTC
NA	NA	TRBV7-2	13	TRBJ1-1	CASSRAGDTEAFF	TGTGCCAGCAGTCGGGCAGGGGACACTGAAGCTTTCTTT
NA	NA	TRBV7-2	13	TRBJ2-1	CASGFTSKGEQFF	TGTGCCAGCGGCTTCACTAGTAAGGGTGAGCAGTTCTTC
NA	NA	TRBV9	13	TRBJ1-1	CASSPRHNTEAFF	TGTGCCAGCAGCCCCCGACACAACACTGAAGCTTTCTTT
NA	TRBD1	TRBV4-3	16	TRBJ1-5	CASSQERQGAYQPQHF	TGCGCCAGCAGCCAAGAGCGACAGGGGGCATACCAGCCCCAGCATTTT
NA	TRBD2	TRBV7-2	17	TRBJ2-3	CASSLPGLAGGRDTQYF	TGTGCCAGCAGCTTACCGGGACTAGCAGGGGGAAGGGATACGCAGTATTTT